The rows below give T cell receptor beta chains drawn from one sample of a study of T cell responses to AZD1222 COVID-19 vaccine. Only in-frame clones appear in the TCRdb table, and some are missing; sequencing was by immunoSEQ multiplex PCR. The sample carries 170,000 or so clones, approximately 90% recorded once. This sample comprised peripheral blood, obtained on day 0 of AZD1222 vaccination. The receptors derive from an adult in good health. Both conserved end residues are part of each CDR3. The D gene is left open where the match is weak. Where a row states a size, it is once, few, many or the class of an expanded clone; other rows omit it.

j_call | clone_size | v_call | d_call | cdr3_aa | cdr3_nt
TRBJ2-2 | NA | TRBV9 | NA | CASSVAPDTGELFF | TGTGCCAGCAGCGTAGCCCCGGACACCGGGGAGCTGTTTTTT
TRBJ1-5 | NA | TRBV7-3 | NA | CASSLGGPGQPQHF | TGTGCCAGCAGTCTTGGGGGGCCCGGTCAACCCCAGCATTTT
TRBJ1-6 | NA | TRBV3-1/TRBV3-2 | NA | CASSSTSSSYNSPLHF | TGTGCCAGCAGTTCCACATCGAGCTCCTATAATTCACCCCTCCACTTT
TRBJ2-1 | NA | TRBV12-3/TRBV12-4 | NA | CASSLTDEQFF | TGTGCCAGCAGTTTAACGGATGAGCAGTTCTTC
TRBJ1-5 | NA | TRBV7-2 | NA | CASSVTGNQPQHF | TGTGCCAGCAGCGTAACAGGCAATCAGCCCCAGCATTTT
TRBJ2-7 | NA | TRBV19 | TRBD1 | CASSTPGTGYEQYF | TGTGCCAGTAGTACCCCCGGGACAGGATACGAGCAGTACTTC
TRBJ2-5 | NA | TRBV4-3 | TRBD2 | CASSQGLTSGGQETQYF | TGCGCCAGCAGCCAGGGACTCACTAGCGGGGGCCAAGAGACCCAGTACTTC
TRBJ2-7 | once | TRBV13 | NA | CASSLGGPSSYEQYF | TGTGCCAGCAGCTTAGGGGGGCCATCCTCCTACGAGCAGTACTTC
TRBJ2-7 | NA | TRBV29-1 | NA | CSARHRDYEQYF | TGCAGCGCCCGACACAGGGATTACGAGCAGTACTTC
TRBJ2-1 | NA | TRBV19 | NA | CASRVVDSSYNEQFF | TGTGCCAGTAGGGTAGTCGACAGCTCCTACAATGAGCAGTTCTTC
TRBJ1-2 | NA | TRBV4-1 | TRBD1 | CASSQDETGGRGYTF | TGCGCCAGCAGCCAAGATGAGACAGGGGGCCGGGGCTACACCTTC
TRBJ1-2 | NA | TRBV7-2 | TRBD1 | CASSPRQGFNYGYTF | TGTGCCAGCAGCCCGAGACAGGGGTTTAACTATGGCTACACCTTC
TRBJ1-1 | NA | TRBV29-1 | NA | CSVGDQGMNTEAFF | TGCAGCGTAGGAGACCAGGGGATGAACACTGAAGCTTTCTTT
TRBJ1-1 | NA | TRBV10-3 | NA | CAISEGGNTEAFF | TGTGCCATCAGTGAAGGCGGGAACACTGAAGCTTTCTTT
TRBJ1-5 | NA | TRBV2 | NA | CASQKQGDSNQPQHF | TGTGCCAGCCAGAAACAGGGCGATAGCAATCAGCCCCAGCATTTT
TRBJ2-1 | NA | TRBV19 | NA | CASSISRGINEQFF | TGTGCCAGTAGTATCAGCCGGGGGATTAATGAGCAGTTCTTC
TRBJ2-4 | NA | TRBV5-3 | NA | CARSLNRPPRVAKNIQYF | TGTGCCAGAAGCTTGAACAGGCCTCCGCGGGTAGCCAAAAACATTCAGTACTTC
TRBJ1-2 | few | TRBV20-1 | TRBD1 | CSAGQGDGYTF | TGCAGTGCCGGACAGGGAGATGGCTACACCTTC
TRBJ1-1 | once | TRBV21-1 | NA | CASSLPWGARPEAFF | TGTGCCAGCAGCCTTCCGTGGGGGGCCAGGCCTGAAGCTTTCTTT
TRBJ1-6 | NA | TRBV27 | NA | CASSMRDNGSPLHF | TGTGCCAGCAGTATGAGGGACAACGGTTCACCCCTCCACTTT
TRBJ1-5 | NA | TRBV27 | NA | CASSLLGRGNQPQHF | TGTGCCAGCAGTTTACTCGGACGTGGCAATCAGCCCCAGCATTTT
TRBJ2-1 | NA | TRBV27 | NA | CASSLFRGSGDQTYNEQFF | TGTGCCAGCAGTTTATTTCGAGGTAGCGGAGACCAGACTTACAATGAGCAGTTCTTC
TRBJ2-2 | NA | TRBV12-3/TRBV12-4 | NA | CASSPSGTGELFF | TGTGCCAGCAGCCCAAGCGGAACCGGGGAGCTGTTTTTT
TRBJ1-1 | NA | TRBV14 | NA | CASSQDHPPRWTEAFF | TGTGCCAGCAGCCAAGATCATCCCCCGAGGTGGACTGAAGCTTTCTTT
TRBJ1-2 | NA | TRBV25-1 | NA | CASTGGDSYGYTF | TGTGCCAGCACCGGGGGGGATTCCTATGGCTACACCTTC
TRBJ2-7 | few | TRBV6-5 | NA | CASSPPSAWEQYF | TGTGCCAGCAGTCCCCCGTCGGCTTGGGAGCAGTACTTC
TRBJ2-5 | once | TRBV9 | NA | CASSVATGGTQETQYF | TGTGCCAGCAGCGTAGCTACGGGTGGGACCCAAGAGACCCAGTACTTC
TRBJ1-1 | NA | TRBV29-1 | NA | CSVGHAGTEAFF | TGCAGCGTTGGTCACGCAGGCACTGAAGCTTTCTTT
TRBJ2-5 | NA | TRBV19 | NA | CASSIRGQETQYF | TGTGCCAGTAGTATAAGAGGGCAAGAGACCCAGTACTTC
TRBJ2-5 | NA | TRBV29-1 | NA | CSAMTGEETQYF | TGCAGCGCTATGACCGGGGAAGAGACCCAGTACTTC
TRBJ1-1 | NA | TRBV19 | NA | CASRGFGVGDTEAFF | TGTGCCAGTAGGGGGTTCGGGGTCGGGGACACTGAAGCTTTCTTT
TRBJ1-6 | once | TRBV14 | NA | CASSQRAALGSPLHF | TGTGCCAGCAGCCAAAGGGCTGCCTTGGGTTCACCCCTCCACTTT
TRBJ2-1 | NA | TRBV19 | NA | CASSTTGRDEQFF | TGTGCCAGTAGTACCACCGGCCGCGATGAGCAGTTCTTC
TRBJ1-1 | NA | TRBV5-6 | NA | CASTPGQLNTEAFF | TGTGCCAGCACCCCTGGGCAGCTGAACACTGAAGCTTTCTTT
TRBJ1-4 | NA | TRBV27 | NA | CARSHCRTANEKLFF | TGTGCCCGCAGTCACTGCAGGACAGCTAATGAAAAACTGTTTTTT
TRBJ2-7 | NA | TRBV14 | NA | CASSRGGQNEQYF | TGTGCCAGCAGCCGTGGGGGTCAGAACGAGCAGTACTTC
TRBJ2-1 | NA | TRBV7-2 | TRBD1 | CAELGGEADGEQFF | TGTGCGGAGCTAGGGGGCGAGGCGGACGGTGAGCAGTTCTTC
TRBJ2-7 | NA | TRBV5-1 | TRBD2 | CASSRRLAGEDEQYF | TGCGCCAGCAGCCGCCGCTTGGCGGGGGAGGACGAGCAGTACTTC
TRBJ1-4 | NA | TRBV6-5 | NA | CASSYRQEATNEKLFF | TGTGCCAGCAGTTACCGACAGGAAGCAACTAATGAAAAACTGTTTTTT
TRBJ1-1 | NA | TRBV6-5 | NA | CASSRRGYDTEAFF | TGTGCCAGCAGTCGGAGGGGTTACGACACTGAAGCTTTCTTT
TRBJ2-2 | NA | TRBV18 | NA | CASSPQGANTGELFF | TGTGCCAGCTCACCACAGGGGGCGAACACCGGGGAGCTGTTTTTT
TRBJ2-7 | NA | TRBV24-1 | NA | CATSDLKRRSYEQYF | TGTGCCACCAGTGATTTGAAACGAAGGTCCTACGAGCAGTACTTC
TRBJ2-5 | few | TRBV6-6 | NA | CASAKGETQYF | TGTGCCAGTGCTAAGGGCGAGACCCAGTACTTC
TRBJ1-1 | once | TRBV19 | NA | CASHHRDVPLTAFF | TGTGCCAGTCACCACCGGGACGTTCCTCTGACAGCTTTCTTT
TRBJ1-2 | NA | TRBV7-9 | NA | CASSLGAGRSNYGYTF | TGTGCCAGCAGCTTAGGTGCGGGTCGGTCTAACTATGGCTACACCTTC
TRBJ1-1 | NA | TRBV19 | NA | CASSNRGQGITEAFF | TGTGCCAGTAGTAACCGAGGTCAGGGAATCACTGAAGCTTTCTTT
TRBJ1-1 | NA | TRBV6-5 | NA | CASNWGGARVTEAFF | TGTGCCAGCAACTGGGGCGGGGCGCGGGTCACTGAAGCTTTCTTT
TRBJ1-2 | NA | TRBV19 | NA | CASRGAGSRYGYTF | TGTGCCAGTAGGGGGGCAGGAAGCCGCTATGGCTACACCTTC
TRBJ2-7 | NA | TRBV9 | NA | CASNSGGPPGDEQYF | TGTGCCAGCAACTCCGGGGGCCCGCCTGGGGACGAGCAGTACTTC
TRBJ1-5 | NA | TRBV19 | NA | CASNSHLSNQPQHF | TGTGCCAGTAACTCACACCTTAGCAATCAGCCCCAGCATTTT
TRBJ2-3 | NA | TRBV19 | TRBD2 | CASSSPPGTSRGDTQYF | TGTGCCAGTAGTAGCCCCCCCGGGACTAGTAGAGGAGATACGCAGTATTTT
TRBJ2-7 | NA | TRBV7-2 | NA | CASSLARDYEQYF | TGTGCCAGCAGCTTAGCCCGAGACTACGAGCAGTACTTC
TRBJ1-6 | few | TRBV3-1/TRBV3-2 | TRBD1 | CASSQGYRGYSPLHF | TGTGCCAGCAGCCAAGGGTACAGGGGCTATTCACCCCTCCACTTT